The present TCR beta chain was sequenced within a study of early T cells in non-severe SARS-CoV-2 infection. About the research overall: Unsorted whole-blood RNA was sequenced in bulk, leaving chains unpaired. General study findings and limits: Anti-spike CD8 responses were favored in VDJdb matching, and private and CD4 specificities were missed.

Unique molecular identifiers were affixed to single, distinct cDNA molecules. TCRdb called the 5' RACE reads again in MiXCR, with one record for every CDR3 protein. Of tens of thousands of distinct CDR3 sequences listed, approximately 14% are singletons. Comments on this clonotype: Its cognate antigen is unknown.

The ends lost 6 bases at V and 4 bases at J; junction bases unmatched: 9. The length of the CDR3 is 16 residues. CDR1 and CDR2 from the germline V gene are MDHEN and SYDVKM. Specimen: whole blood, collected at baseline. J is TRBJ2-2 and V is TRBV28; 9 nucleotides agree with TRBD2. This clonotype was obtained from an adult who was a healthcare worker with PCR-confirmed SARS-CoV-2 infection or an uninfected control (not recorded which). The CDR3 nucleotides read TGTGCCAGCAGCCCCTTTAGCGGGAGCGGCACCGGGGAGCTGTTTTTT. Amino acid sequence: CASSPFSGSGTGELFF. The full variable domain, rest sourced from reference TRBV28 and TRBJ2-2, is DVKVTQSSRYLVKRTGEKVFLECVQDMDHENMFWYRQDPGLGLRLIYFSYDVKMKEKGDIPEGYSVSREKKERFSLILESASTNQTSMYLCASSPFSGSGTGELFFGEGSRLTVL.